These 4 T cell receptor beta chains were all obtained from the same sample, sequenced in a study of T cells in Graves' hyperthyroidism and ophthalmopathy. TCR beta CDR3 region amplification was performed from RNA transcripts. The HTBI set primed first-round TCR CDR3 RT-PCR. TCRdb reprocessed the multiplex PCR reads with MiXCR, giving one entry per CDR3 protein. The sample holds 300,000 to 500,000 distinct CDR3 sequences, just under 15% seen once. Sequenced: blood. The receptors originated from a woman aged 25 to 45 with Graves' hyperthyroidism.

This clonotype was detected many times. The chain employs TRBV12-3 or TRBV12-4 and TRBJ1-1; tentative D call: TRBD1 (5 bases). Trimming stripped 5 bases from V and 1 base from J, with 11 bases between. CDR3 size: 14 residues. The CDR3 coding sequence is TGTGCCAGCAGTCCCAATACAGGGAACACTGAAGCTTTCTTT. Translated: CASSPNTGNTEAFF.

This clonotype was picked up many times. The chain joins TRBV30 to TRBJ2-3; tentative D call: TRBD2 (6 bases). This CDR3 contains 14 residues. CDR1 is GTSNPN, CDR2 SVGIG, per germline (reference sequence). Trimming removed 2 bases from V and 2 bases from J, with 11 bases in between. The CDR3 sequence is CAWSRGGITDTQYF. CDR3 sequence (DNA): TGTGCCTGGAGTCGAGGCGGGATCACAGATACGCAGTATTTT.

The genes are TRBV2 and TRBJ2-2; maybe TRBD2 (6 bases). Trimming removed 1 base from V and 1 base from J, with 10 bases in between. CDR3 length: 16 amino acids. Looked up from germline, CDR1 is SNHLY and CDR2 is FYNNEI. DNA for the CDR3: TGTGCCAGCAGTGAAGGGTACGGGGGGAACACCGGGGAGCTGTTTTTT. This translates into CASSEGYGGNTGELFF. The full variable domain, its missing parts supplied by reference TRBV2 and TRBJ2-2, is EPEVTQTPSHQVTQMGQEVILRCVPISNHLYFYWYRQILGQKVEFLVSFYNNEISEKSEIFDDQFSVERPDGSNFTLKIRSTKLEDSAMYFCASSEGYGGNTGELFFGEGSRLTVL.

This chain links TRBV14 with TRBJ2-3; D may be TRBD2 (7 bases). Between the trimmed V and J ends, which lost 0 bases and 1 base, there was a span of 23 bases. This CDR3 region has 20 residues. CDR1 and CDR2 from the germline V gene are SGHDN and FVKESK. CDR3 residues: CASSQDRRGAQVARTDTQYF. CDR3 sequence (DNA): TGTGCCAGCAGCCAAGATCGACGGGGGGCTCAGGTGGCCCGCACAGATACGCAGTATTTT.